What follows is one T cell receptor (beta chain) and its context. The entry originates in a study of cytomegalovirus exposure and HLA in healthy donors. The PCR ran on 60 Vbeta and 13 Jbeta primers. Libraries were prepared by immunoSEQ multiplex PCR; TCRdb keeps only in-frame clonotypes and omits some of them. The repertoire holds 150,000 to 200,000 clones, with about 76% as singletons. The CDR3 consists of 18 residues. The rearrangement joins TRBV21-1 to TRBJ2-5; whether TRBD2, the table's D call, matches the DNA was not checked. TRBV21-1 is reported as a pseudogene. The receptor comes from a woman between 50 and 59 years old in good health and CMV-seronegative. Sequencing was done on a sample of PBMCs. The CDR3, as DNA: TGTGCCAGCAGCAAGAACGTGTTGGAGACTAGCGGAGGAGAGACCCAGTACTTC. Its translation: CASSKNVLETSGGETQYF.